The 22 T cell receptor beta chains below come from one sample, sequenced in a study of OX40 agonist ivuxolimab in advanced cancers. Only in-frame clones appear in the TCRdb table, and some are missing; sequencing was by immunoSEQ multiplex PCR. Of some 90,000 clones listed, about nine tenths are singletons. The sample in question was CD4+ or CD8+ T cells sorted from blood, obtained in a trial of the OX40 agonist ivuxolimab. All receptors come from an adult with an advanced solid tumor such as melanoma, head and neck, liver or kidney cancer.

The chain is built from TRBV5-1 and TRBJ2-7; 9 positions agree with TRBD1. Per germline, CDR1 SGHRS and CDR2 YFSETQ. The CDR3 is 12 amino acids. V lost 4 bases to trimming and J lost 7 bases; unmatched junction nucleotides: 3. This CDR3 reads CASSPDRGEQYF. The DNA for the CDR3 is TGCGCCAGCAGCCCGGACAGGGGTGAGCAGTACTTC. Filled out from reference TRBV5-1 and TRBJ2-7, the complete variable domain reads KAGVTQTPRYLIKTRGQQVTLSCSPISGHRSVSWYQQTPGQGLQFLFEYFSETQRNKGNFPGRFSGRQFSNSRSEMNVSTLELGDSALYLCASSPDRGEQYFGPGTRLTVT.

The gene calls are TRBV5-1 and TRBJ1-1, with 7 positions matching TRBD1. V lost 5 bases and J lost 2; bases outside the gene matches: 15. The germline V gene has CDR1 SGHRS and CDR2 YFSETQ. The CDR3 is 17 residues long. This CDR3 is CASRHGQAYGENTEAFF. The CDR3 DNA sequence: TGCGCCAGCAGACACGGACAGGCTTACGGGGAAAACACTGAAGCTTTCTTT.

The chain links TRBV5-8 to TRBJ2-7; TRBD1 matches 8 bases. Trimming cost V 4 bases and J 0 bases; bases outside gene matches: 9. CDR3 length equals 16 residues. Germline V CDR1 and CDR2: SGHTS, YDEGEE. CDR3 nucleotides: TGTGCCAGCAGCGACCCCGGGACAGGCCGCTCCTACGAGCAGTACTTC. Its protein product is CASSDPGTGRSYEQYF.

CDR3 nucleotide sequence: TGTGCCAGCAGTGAACCTAACCGGGACAGGGGGGAAAGAAACACCATATATTTT. This sequence encodes CASSEPNRDRGERNTIYF. V and J are TRBV6-1 and TRBJ1-3; 11 bases are shared with TRBD1. Germline loops: CDR1 MNHNS, CDR2 SASEGT. J gave up 5 bases and V 2 bases, and 11 bases lay outside the gene matches. The CDR3 length is 18 residues.

V is TRBV11-2 and J is TRBJ2-5; 8 bases align to TRBD2. The germline gives CDR1 SGHAT, CDR2 FQNNGV. This CDR3 comprises 18 residues. V lost 0 bases and J lost 5; bases outside the gene matches: 14. The CDR3 spells CASSLDLGGGPAGETQYF. As DNA, the CDR3 is TGTGCCAGCAGCTTAGATCTAGGCGGGGGGCCCGCCGGGGAGACCCAGTACTTC. The whole variable domain, filled in from reference TRBV11-2 and TRBJ2-5, reads EAGVAQSPRYKIIEKRQSVAFWCNPISGHATLYWYQQILGQGPKLLIQFQNNGVVDDSQLPKDRFSAERLKGVDSTLKIQPAKLEDSAVYLCASSLDLGGGPAGETQYFGPGTRLLVL.

This chain uses TRBV5-1 with TRBJ2-3, with D maybe TRBD2 (7 bases). With 6 bases removed from V and 2 bases from J, the gap between germline ends came to 16 bases. Germline-derived CDR1 and CDR2 are SGHRS and YFSETQ. This CDR3 has 15 residues. The CDR3 sequence is CASTSGGGFTDTQYF. As DNA, the CDR3 is TGCGCCAGCACCTCTGGGGGGGGCTTCACAGATACGCAGTATTTT. Full variable domain (rest looked up from reference TRBV5-1 and TRBJ2-3): KAGVTQTPRYLIKTRGQQVTLSCSPISGHRSVSWYQQTPGQGLQFLFEYFSETQRNKGNFPGRFSGRQFSNSRSEMNVSTLELGDSALYLCASTSGGGFTDTQYFGPGTRLTVL.

The chain has TRBV4-1 and TRBJ2-7, with D possibly being TRBD1 or TRBD2 (5 bases each). Trimming removed 9 bases at V and 3 bases at J, with 15 bases between. CDR1 is MGHRA and CDR2 is YSYEKL in the germline V gene. The CDR3 is 13 amino acids. CDR3 bases: TGCGCCAGTTCGAGGGGAGTGGGCTACGAGCAGTACTTC. Its translation is CASSRGVGYEQYF.

The chain links TRBV6-6 to TRBJ2-7, with 10 bases identical to TRBD1. The germline V gene encodes CDR1 MNHNY and CDR2 SVGAGI (reference sequence). There are 14 residues in the CDR3. The ends lost 8 bases at V and 2 bases at J; junction bases unmatched: 6. Here the CDR3 reads CASRTGTGAYEQYF. The CDR3 nucleotides are TGTGCCAGCCGGACCGGGACAGGGGCCTACGAGCAGTACTTC.

The chain links TRBV5-1 to TRBJ2-7; tentative D call: TRBD2 (6 bases). There are 16 residues in the CDR3. Germline CDR1 is SGHRS and CDR2 is YFSETQ. Trimming removed 4 bases from V and 2 bases from J, with 19 bases in between. CDR3 loop: CASSPGVGDSPYEQYF. The CDR3 bases are TGCGCCAGCAGCCCCGGCGTTGGGGACTCCCCCTACGAGCAGTACTTC.

CDR3 nucleotides: TGTGCCAGCTCACCCGTAGACAGGGACTATGGCTACACCTTC. This translates into CASSPVDRDYGYTF. The rearrangement uses TRBV18 and TRBJ1-2, with TRBD1 matching over 7 bases. V trimming: 3 bases; J trimming: 3 bases; junction bases outside the gene matches: 4. CDR1 is KGHSH and CDR2 is LQKENI in the germline V gene. The CDR3 totals 14 residues.

The chain links TRBV6-6 to TRBJ1-2, with TRBD1 identical over 7 bases. The V gene's germline CDR1 is MNHNY and CDR2 SVGAGI (reference sequence). This CDR3 region has 15 residues. Trimming removed 6 bases from V and 4 bases from J; junction bases left unmatched: 11. The CDR3 is CASSQRTGRSYGYTF. As DNA, the CDR3 is TGTGCCAGCAGCCAAAGGACAGGCAGGTCCTATGGCTACACCTTC.

V is TRBV2 and J is TRBJ2-5; perhaps TRBD2 as D (5 bases). CDR3 size: 15 residues. The germline V gene has CDR1 SNHLY and CDR2 FYNNEI. V was cut by 2 bases and J by 5 bases, with 15 bases left in between. DNA of the CDR3: TGTGCCAGCAGTGAACCGAGGGCGGGCCGGGAGACCCAGTACTTC. Protein sequence: CASSEPRAGRETQYF.

J is TRBJ1-6 and V is TRBV7-3; D might be TRBD1 (5 bases). Trimming cost V 4 bases and J 9 bases, with 16 bases left between them. This CDR3 spans 15 amino acids. Germline V gives CDR1 SGHTA, CDR2 FQGTGA. CDR3 coding DNA: TGTGCCAGCAGCTACACGGGGGTTGAAGGTTCACCCCTCCACTTT. It specifies CASSYTGVEGSPLHF.

The CDR3 DNA sequence: TGTGCCATCAGTGACAGGGCGTCCTACAATGAGCAGTTCTTC. This translates into CAISDRASYNEQFF. The chain combines TRBV10-3 with TRBJ2-1, with D possibly being TRBD1 (5 bases). V gave up 3 bases and J gave up 1 base, with 7 bases separating them. The CDR3 spans 14 residues. Germline V gives CDR1 ENHRY, CDR2 SYGVKD.

The genes are TRBV23-1 and TRBJ2-1; a possible D gene is TRBD1 (6 bases). TRBV23-1 is an ORF, and what it does is uncertain. The germline V and J ends were trimmed by 9 bases and 4 bases, with 25 bases remaining between them. The CDR3 totals 17 residues. Written as DNA, the CDR3 is TGCGCCAGAGACGGGACAACACCTCAGGCCCATTACAATGAGCAGTTCTTC. It is translated as CARDGTTPQAHYNEQFF.

This sequence joins TRBV19 and TRBJ1-6, with a tentative D call TRBD1 (5 bases). V lost 8 bases and J 7 bases, leaving 12 bases between the germline ends. The CDR3 length is 13 residues. Germline CDR1 LNHDA, CDR2 SQIVND (reference sequence). This CDR3 reads CASSGIDNSPLHF. Written as DNA, the CDR3 is TGTGCCAGTTCAGGGATCGACAATTCACCCCTCCACTTT.

V gene TRBV18 combines with J gene TRBJ2-2, with TRBD2 matching over 8 bases. Trimming took 3 bases from V and 4 from J; bases not matched to a gene: 7. This CDR3 comprises 16 residues. Per germline, CDR1 KGHSH and CDR2 LQKENI. As DNA, the CDR3 is TGTGCCAGCTCACCTAACGGACTAGCAGGCACCGGGGAGCTGTTTTTT. Translation: CASSPNGLAGTGELFF.

This chain joins TRBV9 and TRBJ1-5, with TRBD1 identical over 7 bases. V gave up 6 bases and J gave up 5 bases; unmatched junction bases: 5. The CDR3 sequence is 13 residues long. Germline CDR1 and CDR2: SGDLS and YYNGEE. DNA of the CDR3: TGTGCCAGCAACCCAGGGGGTTATCAGCCCCAGCATTTT. Translating gives CASNPGGYQPQHF. Drawing the rest from reference TRBV9 and TRBJ1-5, the complete variable domain is DSGVTQTPKHLITATGQRVTLRCSPRSGDLSVYWYQQSLDQGLQFLIQYYNGEERAKGNILERFSAQQFPDLHSELNLSSLELGDSALYFCASNPGGYQPQHFGDGTRLSIL.

V is TRBV5-4 and J is TRBJ1-1, with TRBD1 as a possible D gene (5 bases). CDR1 is SGHNT and CDR2 is YYREEE in the germline V gene (reference sequence). Between the trimmed V and J ends, which lost 3 bases and 8 bases, there was a span of 20 bases. The CDR3 consists of 15 residues. This chain's CDR3 is CASSYEGARKWEAFF. The CDR3 DNA is TGTGCCAGCAGCTACGAAGGGGCCAGAAAGTGGGAAGCTTTCTTT.

The chain employs TRBV6-4 and TRBJ2-1; D is perhaps TRBD1 (5 bases). The CDR3 is made up of 13 amino acids. The V gene lost 6 bases and the J gene lost 7 bases, with 13 bases spanning the gap. CDR1 and CDR2 from the germline V gene are MRHNA and SNTAGT. This chain's CDR3 is CASSRQPRNEQFF. The CDR3 coding sequence is TGTGCCAGCAGCCGACAGCCCCGTAATGAGCAGTTCTTC.

This clone has a handful of counts. The rearrangement uses TRBV6-1 and TRBJ2-2; 7 bases map to TRBD1. Trimming took 7 bases from V and 0 from J; bases not matched to a gene: 5. The CDR3 spans 15 residues. Looked up from germline, CDR1 is MNHNS and CDR2 is SASEGT. In DNA, the CDR3 is TGTGCCAGCACCGGGACAGTCGCGAACACCGGGGAGCTGTTTTTT. This encodes CASTGTVANTGELFF.

V usage is TRBV19 and J usage is TRBJ1-2; D is unresolved. Germline CDR1 is LNHDA and CDR2 is SQIVND (reference sequence). V was clipped by 3 bases and J by 8 bases, with 13 bases between them. The CDR3 has 13 residues. The CDR3 here is CASSMAWEGGYTF. CDR3 DNA: TGTGCCAGTAGTATGGCTTGGGAGGGAGGCTACACCTTC.